This is a list of T cell receptor beta chains from one sample in a study of T cell responses to AZD1222 COVID-19 vaccine. The repertoire was sequenced with immunoSEQ multiplex PCR; TCRdb's copy has only in-frame clones and lacks some. The table has about 96,000 clones, 88% seen once. This material consisted of peripheral blood, taken on day 0 of AZD1222 vaccination. Source of these receptors: an adult in good health. Each CDR3 is given with its conserved first and last residue. The D gene is left open where the match is weak. A row's size may be missing; if present it is once, few, many or a size class.

abundance	j_gene	v_gene	d_gene	CDR3nt	CDR3aa
-	TRBJ1-3	TRBV19	-	TGTGCCAGTAGTCCCCTCCGGGGGAACTCTGGAAACACCATATATTTT	CASSPLRGNSGNTIYF
-	TRBJ2-1	TRBV20-1	-	TGCAGTGCTGGGCCTAATGAGCAGTTCTTC	CSAGPNEQFF
-	TRBJ1-3	TRBV27	TRBD1	TGTGCCAGCAGTCCGGCGACAGGGGGCAACTCTGGAAACACCATATATTTT	CASSPATGGNSGNTIYF
-	TRBJ2-1	TRBV4-1	TRBD2	TGCGCCAGCAGCCAAGCCTACTCTAGCGGGAGGGGAGATGAGCAGTTCTTC	CASSQAYSSGRGDEQFF
-	TRBJ1-2	TRBV11-2	-	TGTGCCAGCAGCTTAGACCCCGGGGCTAACTATGGCTACACCTTC	CASSLDPGANYGYTF
-	TRBJ1-1	TRBV5-5	-	TGTGCCAGCAGCCTAACTCGGTACACTGAAGCTTTCTTT	CASSLTRYTEAFF
once	TRBJ1-2	TRBV16	TRBD1	TGTGCCAGCAGCCAAGAATGGACAGGGCAGTATGGCTACACCTTC	CASSQEWTGQYGYTF
few	TRBJ1-4	TRBV28	-	TGTGCCAGCAGCCTCTCCAGGGGAAGTGGAGAAAAACTGTTTTTT	CASSLSRGSGEKLFF
-	TRBJ2-7	TRBV19	-	TGTGCCAGTGCTGCAGACTGGACAGTCTACGAGCAGTACTTC	CASAADWTVYEQYF
once	TRBJ1-1	TRBV5-6	-	TGTGCCAGCAGCTTGGGAGTCCATAGAGGCACTGAAGCTTTCTTT	CASSLGVHRGTEAFF
-	TRBJ1-5	TRBV5-5	-	TGTGCCAGCAGCTTATACAGTGGGAACAATCAGCCCCAGCATTTT	CASSLYSGNNQPQHF
-	TRBJ1-1	TRBV7-6	-	TGTGCCAGCAGCTTGTTAGGAGAAGACACTGAAGCTTTCTTT	CASSLLGEDTEAFF
-	TRBJ1-4	TRBV7-9	-	TGTGCCAGCAGCTTAGTTTCCGGGCCAAATGAAAAACTGTTTTTT	CASSLVSGPNEKLFF
-	TRBJ1-5	TRBV5-6	TRBD1	TGTGCCAGCAGTTTAGGACAGGATCAGCCCCAGCATTTT	CASSLGQDQPQHF
once	TRBJ2-5	TRBV12-3/TRBV12-4	-	TGTGCCAGCACCCGAACAGGAAAAGAGACCCAGTACTTC	CASTRTGKETQYF
-	TRBJ2-1	TRBV5-5	TRBD2	TGTGCCAGCAGCCGGGGGACTAGCGGGACGAATGAGCAGTTCTTC	CASSRGTSGTNEQFF
few	TRBJ1-5	TRBV7-9	-	TGTGCCAGCAGCTTAGAGGATAGCAATCAGCCCCAGCATTTT	CASSLEDSNQPQHF
-	TRBJ2-2	TRBV29-1	TRBD2	TGCAGCGTTGAACTGGGCGGGAGAGGCACCGGGGAGCTGTTTTTT	CSVELGGRGTGELFF
-	TRBJ1-1	TRBV4-2	-	TGTGCCAGCAGCCAAGATCGCCTGGCGGACACTGAAGCTTTCTTT	CASSQDRLADTEAFF
once	TRBJ2-2	TRBV7-3	-	TGTGCCAGCAGCGGGTTCCCCGGGGAGCTGTTTTTT	CASSGFPGELFF
-	TRBJ1-6	TRBV28	TRBD1	TGTGCCAGCGGGGACAGGGATTATTCACCCCTCCACTTT	CASGDRDYSPLHF
once	TRBJ2-1	TRBV2	TRBD1	TGTGCCAGCACCGGGACAGGGGTCTACAATGAGCAGTTCTTC	CASTGTGVYNEQFF
-	TRBJ1-2	TRBV6-1	-	TGTGCCAGCAGTGAAGGTCGGGGGATCTATGGCTACACCTTC	CASSEGRGIYGYTF
-	TRBJ2-7	TRBV7-2	TRBD1	TGTGCCAGCAGCTCTGCCTCGGGACAGTCCTACGAGCAGTACTTC	CASSSASGQSYEQYF
-	TRBJ1-1	TRBV6-5	-	TGTGCCAGCAGTTACTCGCGGAGCGGTACTGAAGCTTTCTTT	CASSYSRSGTEAFF
-	TRBJ2-2	TRBV10-3	-	TGTGCCATCAGTGTAAGGGTTCGTGACACCGGGGAGCTGTTTTTT	CAISVRVRDTGELFF
-	TRBJ2-2	TRBV6-5	-	TGTGCCAGCAAACCAGGGACGGCGAACACCGGGGAGCTGTTTTTT	CASKPGTANTGELFF
-	TRBJ2-7	TRBV7-2	TRBD1	TGTGCCAGCAGCCCCCGGACAGGGGGACCCTACGAGCAGTACTTC	CASSPRTGGPYEQYF
-	TRBJ2-7	TRBV19	TRBD2	TGTGCCAGTAGTGAGGGGACTAGCGGGAGTTTTCCCTACGAGCAGTACTTC	CASSEGTSGSFPYEQYF
-	TRBJ2-7	TRBV4-2	-	TGTGCCAGCAGCCAAGCGCGGGACTCCTACGAGCAGTACTTC	CASSQARDSYEQYF
-	TRBJ2-7	TRBV6-2/TRBV6-3	-	TGTGCCAGCAGTTACCCTAGAGGACAGACCTCTTACGAGCAGTACTTC	CASSYPRGQTSYEQYF
-	TRBJ1-1	TRBV5-1	-	TGCGCCAGCGCTAGGTCAGGGGACACTGAAGCTTTCTTT	CASARSGDTEAFF
-	TRBJ2-7	TRBV9	TRBD2	TGTGCCAGCAGCGTAGGAGCGGGAGGAGCGTACGAGCAGTACTTC	CASSVGAGGAYEQYF
-	TRBJ1-6	TRBV6-4	-	TGTGCCAGCAGTGACTCGACAAATTCACCCCTCCACTTT	CASSDSTNSPLHF
once	TRBJ1-2	TRBV20-1	-	TGCAGTGCTAGAGATAGTGGCTACACCTTC	CSARDSGYTF